These T cell receptor beta chains were read from a single sample in a study of cytomegalovirus exposure and HLA in healthy donors. TCRdb keeps only in-frame clones here, not all; method: immunoSEQ multiplex PCR. The data hold some 70,000 clones, with approximately 70% observed a single time. The sample was PBMCs. Source of these receptors: a male donor in good health and CMV-seropositive. The CDR3 runs from the conserved cysteine through the conserved F or W. A D gene is named only where the DNA matches it firmly.

d_call	v_call	j_call	cdr3_aa
TRBD1	TRBV14	TRBJ2-5	CASSRDRVLQTQYF
TRBD1	TRBV13	TRBJ2-1	CASSVTTGEPSHEQFF
TRBD1	TRBV5-6	TRBJ2-7	CASSYRDRENEQYF
-	TRBV5-6	TRBJ2-5	CASSPGGSAETQYF
-	TRBV6-5	TRBJ2-1	CASKRARYNEQFF
TRBD2	TRBV10-1	TRBJ2-7	CASSEMASGNHEQYF
-	TRBV19	TRBJ2-5	CASSPGLGETQYF
-	TRBV2	TRBJ1-3	CASSDSRVSGNTIYF
TRBD1	TRBV7-9	TRBJ1-4	CASDPGWTGEEKLFF
TRBD1	TRBV10-3	TRBJ1-1	CAIKIQGANTEAFF
TRBD2	TRBV29-1	TRBJ2-7	CSVVETSGRSTYEQYF
-	TRBV7-5	TRBJ2-1	CASSLMGLAGDGEQFF
-	TRBV5-1	TRBJ1-5	CASSLAGVRNQPQHF
-	TRBV14	TRBJ2-7	CASSYGSGPRRYEQYF
-	TRBV18	TRBJ2-7	CASSPGPQGNEQYF
-	TRBV5-6	TRBJ2-1	CASSLALLAERLDEQFF
-	TRBV7-6	TRBJ1-3	CASSSRGYSGNTIYF
TRBD1	TRBV19	TRBJ1-5	CASRPPGQGSNQPQHF
TRBD2	TRBV6-5	TRBJ2-5	CASRRVAGVRTQYF
-	TRBV11-2	TRBJ2-3	CASSLPGADTQYF
-	TRBV5-1	TRBJ2-5	CASSSGWIKETQYF
TRBD1	TRBV20-1	TRBJ1-1	CSASGGLAAFF
-	TRBV19	TRBJ1-1	CASSVSPGTEAFF
-	TRBV7-6	TRBJ2-7	CASSLALQGSEQYF
TRBD2	TRBV30	TRBJ2-2	CAWSRGTIVPGELFF